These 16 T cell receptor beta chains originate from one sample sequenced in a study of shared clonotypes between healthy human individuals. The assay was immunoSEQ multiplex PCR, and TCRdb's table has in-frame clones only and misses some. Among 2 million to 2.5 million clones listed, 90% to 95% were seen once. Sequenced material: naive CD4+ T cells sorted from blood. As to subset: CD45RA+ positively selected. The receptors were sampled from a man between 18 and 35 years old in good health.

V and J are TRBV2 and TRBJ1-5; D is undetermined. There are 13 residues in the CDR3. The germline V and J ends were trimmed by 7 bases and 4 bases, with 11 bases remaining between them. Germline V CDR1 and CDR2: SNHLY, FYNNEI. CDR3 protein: CASTKDGNQPQHF. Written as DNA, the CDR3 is TGTGCCAGCACTAAGGACGGGAATCAGCCCCAGCATTTT.

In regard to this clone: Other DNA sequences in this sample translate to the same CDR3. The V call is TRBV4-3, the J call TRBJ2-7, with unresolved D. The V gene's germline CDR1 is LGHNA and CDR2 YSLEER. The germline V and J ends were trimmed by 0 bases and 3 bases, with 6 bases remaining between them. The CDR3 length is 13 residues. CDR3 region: CASSQEAGYEQYF. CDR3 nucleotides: TGCGCCAGCAGCCAAGAAGCAGGCTACGAGCAGTACTTC.

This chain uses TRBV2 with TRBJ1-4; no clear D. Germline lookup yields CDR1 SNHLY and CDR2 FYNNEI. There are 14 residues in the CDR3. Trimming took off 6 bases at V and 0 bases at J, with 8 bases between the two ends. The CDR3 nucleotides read TGTGCCAGCAGCCCAGAAGCAACTAATGAAAAACTGTTTTTT. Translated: CASSPEATNEKLFF.

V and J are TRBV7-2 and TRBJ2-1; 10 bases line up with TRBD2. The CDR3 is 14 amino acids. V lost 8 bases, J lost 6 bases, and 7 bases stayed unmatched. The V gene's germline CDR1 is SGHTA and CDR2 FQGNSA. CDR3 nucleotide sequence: TGTGCCAGCGGCGGGCTAGCGGGAGTCAATGAGCAGTTCTTC. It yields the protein CASGGLAGVNEQFF.

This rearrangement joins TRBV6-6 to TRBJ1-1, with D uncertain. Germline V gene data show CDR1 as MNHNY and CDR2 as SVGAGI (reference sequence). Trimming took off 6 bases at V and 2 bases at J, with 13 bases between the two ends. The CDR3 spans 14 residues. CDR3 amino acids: CASSRSQSNTEAFF. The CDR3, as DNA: TGTGCCAGCAGCCGCTCCCAGAGTAACACTGAAGCTTTCTTT.

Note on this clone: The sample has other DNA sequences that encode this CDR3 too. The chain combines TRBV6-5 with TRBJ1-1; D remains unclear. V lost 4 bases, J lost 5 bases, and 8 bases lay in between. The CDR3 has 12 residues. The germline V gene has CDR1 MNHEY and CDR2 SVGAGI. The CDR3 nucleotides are TGTGCCAGCAGTTCCGCGGGGACTGAAGCTTTCTTT. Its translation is CASSSAGTEAFF.

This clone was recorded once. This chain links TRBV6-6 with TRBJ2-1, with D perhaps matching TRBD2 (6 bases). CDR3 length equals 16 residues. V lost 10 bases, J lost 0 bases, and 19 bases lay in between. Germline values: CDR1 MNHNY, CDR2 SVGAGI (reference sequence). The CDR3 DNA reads TGTGCCATCAAGGGCGGGGCCGGGAGCTCCTACAATGAGCAGTTCTTC. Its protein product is CAIKGGAGSSYNEQFF.

In DNA form, the CDR3 reads TGTGCCAGTCACGGGGAATTCCGGGACGCACGCTATGGCTACACCTTC. Protein product: CASHGEFRDARYGYTF. This chain joins TRBV19 and TRBJ1-2; TRBD1 might be the D (5 bases). The CDR3 spans 16 residues. Germline V lookup: CDR1 LNHDA, CDR2 SQIVND (reference sequence). Trimming shortened V by 8 bases and J by 4 bases, and 23 bases separated the two germline ends. Looking up the rest from reference TRBV19 and TRBJ1-2 gives the full variable domain: DGGITQSPKYLFRKEGQNVTLSCEQNLNHDAMYWYRQDPGQGLRLIYYSQIVNDFQKGDIAEGYSVSREKKESFPLTVTSAQKNPTAFYLCASHGEFRDARYGYTFGSGTRLTVV.

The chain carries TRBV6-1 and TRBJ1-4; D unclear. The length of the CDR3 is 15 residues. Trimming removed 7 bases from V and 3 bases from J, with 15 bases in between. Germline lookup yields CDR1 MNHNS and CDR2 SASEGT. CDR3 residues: CASTLNVGANEKLFF. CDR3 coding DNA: TGTGCCAGCACCTTGAACGTGGGAGCTAATGAAAAACTGTTTTTT.

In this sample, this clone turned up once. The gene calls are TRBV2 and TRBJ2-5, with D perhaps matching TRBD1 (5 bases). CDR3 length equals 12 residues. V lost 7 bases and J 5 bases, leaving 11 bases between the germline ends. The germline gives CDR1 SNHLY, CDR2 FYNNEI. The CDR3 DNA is TGTGCCAGCAAACAGGTGGCGGAGACCCAGTACTTC. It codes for CASKQVAETQYF. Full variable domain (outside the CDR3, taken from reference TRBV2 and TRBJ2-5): EPEVTQTPSHQVTQMGQEVILRCVPISNHLYFYWYRQILGQKVEFLVSFYNNEISEKSEIFDDQFSVERPDGSNFTLKIRSTKLEDSAMYFCASKQVAETQYFGPGTRLLVL.

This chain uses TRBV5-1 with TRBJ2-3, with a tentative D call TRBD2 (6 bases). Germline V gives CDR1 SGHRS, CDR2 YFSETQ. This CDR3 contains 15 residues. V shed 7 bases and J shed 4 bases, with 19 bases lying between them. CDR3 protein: CASRRGSLVPDTQYF. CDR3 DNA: TGCGCCAGCCGGCGGGGATCGTTAGTCCCAGATACGCAGTATTTT. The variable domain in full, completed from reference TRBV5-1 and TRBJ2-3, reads KAGVTQTPRYLIKTRGQQVTLSCSPISGHRSVSWYQQTPGQGLQFLFEYFSETQRNKGNFPGRFSGRQFSNSRSEMNVSTLELGDSALYLCASRRGSLVPDTQYFGPGTRLTVL.

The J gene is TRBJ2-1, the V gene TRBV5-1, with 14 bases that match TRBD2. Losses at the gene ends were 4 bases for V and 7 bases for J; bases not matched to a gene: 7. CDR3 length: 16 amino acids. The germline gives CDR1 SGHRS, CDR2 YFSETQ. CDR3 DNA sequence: TGCGCCAGCAGCAGTTCGGGACTAGCGGGAGTGAATGAGCAGTTCTTC. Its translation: CASSSSGLAGVNEQFF.

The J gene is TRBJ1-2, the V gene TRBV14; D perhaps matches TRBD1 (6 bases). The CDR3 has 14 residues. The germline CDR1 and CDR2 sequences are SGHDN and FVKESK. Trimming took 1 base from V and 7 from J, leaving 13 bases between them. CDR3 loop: CASSQAGGTGGYTF. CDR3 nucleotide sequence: TGTGCCAGCAGCCAAGCCGGGGGCACAGGTGGCTACACCTTC. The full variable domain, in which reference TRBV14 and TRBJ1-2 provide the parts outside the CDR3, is EAGVTQFPSHSVIEKGQTVTLRCDPISGHDNLYWYRRVMGKEIKFLLHFVKESKQDESGMPNNRFLAERTGGTYSTLKVQPAELEDSGVYFCASSQAGGTGGYTFGSGTRLTVV.

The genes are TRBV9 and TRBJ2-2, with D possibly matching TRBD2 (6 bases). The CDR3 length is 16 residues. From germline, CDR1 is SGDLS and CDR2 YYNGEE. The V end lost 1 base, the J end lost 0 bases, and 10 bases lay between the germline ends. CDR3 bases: TGTGCCAGCAGCGTACAAGTAGCGGCGAACACCGGGGAGCTGTTTTTT. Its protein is CASSVQVAANTGELFF.

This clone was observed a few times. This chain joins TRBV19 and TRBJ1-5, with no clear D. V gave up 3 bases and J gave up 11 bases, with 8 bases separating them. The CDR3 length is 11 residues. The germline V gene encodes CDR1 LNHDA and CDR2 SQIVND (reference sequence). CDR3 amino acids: CASSIEGTQHF. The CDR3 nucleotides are TGTGCCAGTAGTATCGAAGGGACCCAGCATTTT.

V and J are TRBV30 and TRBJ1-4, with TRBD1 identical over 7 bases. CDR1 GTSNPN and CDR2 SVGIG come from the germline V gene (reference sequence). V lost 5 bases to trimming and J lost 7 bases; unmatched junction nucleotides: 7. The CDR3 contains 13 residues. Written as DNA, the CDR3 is TGTGCCTGGGAACAGGGGTTCGGTGAAAAACTGTTTTTT. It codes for CAWEQGFGEKLFF. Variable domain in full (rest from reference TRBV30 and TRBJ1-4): SQTIHQWPATLVQPVGSPLSLECTVEGTSNPNLYWYRQAAGRGLQLLFYSVGIGQISSEVPQNLSASRPQDRQFILSSKKLLLSDSGFYLCAWEQGFGEKLFFGSGTQLSVL.